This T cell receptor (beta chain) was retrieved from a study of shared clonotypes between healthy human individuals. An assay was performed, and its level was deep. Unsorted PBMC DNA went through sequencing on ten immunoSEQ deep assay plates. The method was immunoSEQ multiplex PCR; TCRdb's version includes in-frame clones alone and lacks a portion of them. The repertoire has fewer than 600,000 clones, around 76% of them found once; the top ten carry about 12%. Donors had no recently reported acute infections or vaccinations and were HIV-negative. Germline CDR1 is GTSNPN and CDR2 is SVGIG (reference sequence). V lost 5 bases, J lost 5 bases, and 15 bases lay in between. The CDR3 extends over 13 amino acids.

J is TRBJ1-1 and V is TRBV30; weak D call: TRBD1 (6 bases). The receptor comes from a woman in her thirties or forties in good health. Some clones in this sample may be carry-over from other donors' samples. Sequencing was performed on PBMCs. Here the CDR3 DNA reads TGTGCCTGGGACCAGGGGATTGGGACTGAAGCTTTCTTT. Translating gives CAWDQGIGTEAFF.